This record concerns one T cell receptor (beta chain) sequence. This CDR3 has 13 amino acids. The V gene's germline CDR1 is SGHTA and CDR2 FQGNSA. The V gene lost 5 bases and the J gene lost 15 bases, with 20 bases spanning the gap. Every bulk PBMC sample received the same 350 ng of DNA. Some clones are missing from TCRdb's copy, which holds only in-frame ones; the method was immunoSEQ multiplex PCR. The top ten hold approximately 29% of the sample, which has around 4,800 clones, around nine tenths seen once. This sample was taken from a study of blood T cell dynamics during melanoma immunotherapy. This sample's time point: week 3, after first cycle of checkpoint inhibitor.

V usage is TRBV7-2 and J usage is TRBJ2-1; D may be TRBD1 (5 bases). Sample: blood, taken from a patient treated with checkpoint blockade. The source of this sequence is a human donor with melanoma. The CDR3 nucleotides are TGTGCCAGCAGCCCTCCCGTGGGGCTCCCTGGGTTCTTC. It encodes CASSPPVGLPGFF.